The 28 T cell receptor beta chains in this list originate from one sample, sequenced in a study of cytomegalovirus exposure and HLA in healthy donors. In the PCR, 60 Vbeta and 13 Jbeta primers were used. TCRdb keeps only in-frame clones here, not all; method: immunoSEQ multiplex PCR. The data contain about 200,000 clones, more than 60% of them singletons. Sequenced: PBMCs. The receptor source for this set is a man aged 50 or older in good health and CMV-seronegative.

The rearrangement uses TRBV7-3 and TRBJ2-1; TRBD1 agrees at 9 bases. Germline V lookup: CDR1 SGHTA, CDR2 FQGTGA. The CDR3 totals 17 residues. J gave up 0 bases and V 1 base, and 4 bases lay outside the gene matches. The CDR3 loop is CASSLRGQGFSYNEQFF. The CDR3 region has the DNA TGTGCCAGCAGCTTAAGGGGACAGGGATTCTCCTACAATGAGCAGTTCTTC.

The chain joins TRBV2 to TRBJ2-1; 15 positions match TRBD2. CDR3 length: 17 residues. V gave up 6 bases and J gave up 0 bases; unmatched junction bases: 3. Germline V gene lookup returns CDR1 SNHLY and CDR2 FYNNEI. The CDR3 DNA sequence: TGTGCCAGCAGCGGACTAGCGGGAGGGAGCTCCTACAATGAGCAGTTCTTC. This sequence encodes CASSGLAGGSSYNEQFF. Full variable domain (remainder filled in from reference TRBV2 and TRBJ2-1): EPEVTQTPSHQVTQMGQEVILRCVPISNHLYFYWYRQILGQKVEFLVSFYNNEISEKSEIFDDQFSVERPDGSNFTLKIRSTKLEDSAMYFCASSGLAGGSSYNEQFFGPGTRLTVL.

The chain recombines TRBV27 with TRBJ2-7; D gene ambiguous. CDR3 length: 16 amino acids. The germline V and J ends were trimmed by 2 bases and 5 bases, with 19 bases remaining between them. CDR1 MNHEY and CDR2 SMNVEV come from the germline V gene (reference sequence). CDR3 in amino acids: CASSLSLRIAPHEQYF. DNA for the CDR3: TGTGCCAGCAGTTTAAGTTTGAGAATAGCCCCCCACGAGCAGTACTTC.

This clone was picked up a small number of times. V is TRBV19 and J is TRBJ2-2; D possibly corresponds to TRBD2 (7 bases). V dropped 3 bases and J dropped 5 bases, with 13 bases sitting between them. The CDR3 length is 15 residues. Germline V gene data show CDR1 as LNHDA and CDR2 as SQIVND (reference sequence). The CDR3 loop is CASSMGGRRTGELFF. The CDR3, as DNA: TGTGCCAGTAGTATGGGGGGGCGAAGGACCGGGGAGCTGTTTTTT.

The chain combines TRBV5-4 with TRBJ2-7; 15 bases map to TRBD2. The CDR3 consists of 16 residues. V lost 3 bases, J lost 6 bases, and 7 bases stayed unmatched. Looked up from germline, CDR1 is SGHNT and CDR2 is YYREEE (reference sequence). The DNA of the CDR3 is TGTGCCAGCAGCTCAACCGGGACTAGCGGGAGGAGCGAGCAGTACTTC. It yields the protein CASSSTGTSGRSEQYF.

The chain uses TRBV11-2 and TRBJ1-2; tentatively, D is TRBD1 (5 bases). Germline lookup yields CDR1 SGHAT and CDR2 FQNNGV. The CDR3 spans 16 residues. V was pared by 5 bases and J by 0 bases, with 16 bases between. CDR3 amino acids: CASSPAGTKANYGYTF. CDR3 nucleotide sequence: TGTGCCAGCAGCCCGGCGGGGACGAAAGCTAACTATGGCTACACCTTC. The variable domain in full, completed from reference TRBV11-2 and TRBJ1-2, reads EAGVAQSPRYKIIEKRQSVAFWCNPISGHATLYWYQQILGQGPKLLIQFQNNGVVDDSQLPKDRFSAERLKGVDSTLKIQPAKLEDSAVYLCASSPAGTKANYGYTFGSGTRLTVV.

The chain is built from TRBV19 and TRBJ2-1, with 7 bases lining up with TRBD1. This CDR3 region has 15 residues. Germline V lookup: CDR1 LNHDA, CDR2 SQIVND (reference sequence). Germline trimming cut 4 bases from V and 4 bases from J; bases unmatched to any gene: 7. The CDR3 nucleotides read TGTGCCAGTAGTACTACGGACAGGAATTACAATGAGCAGTTCTTC. This encodes CASSTTDRNYNEQFF.

The V call is TRBV7-3, the J call TRBJ1-1; TRBD1 matches at 7 bases. Per germline, CDR1 SGHTA and CDR2 FQGTGA. The junction had 12 bases not matched to a gene; V was cut back by 5 bases and J by 0 bases. CDR3 length: 17 residues. CDR3 residues: CASSPRPGTALNTEAFF. CDR3 nucleotides: TGTGCCAGCAGCCCTCGTCCCGGGACAGCTTTGAACACTGAAGCTTTCTTT.

The chain carries TRBV7-2 and TRBJ1-1; 8 nucleotides line up with TRBD1. V dropped 2 bases and J dropped 2; count of bases not matched to a gene: 4. The V gene's germline CDR1 is SGHTA and CDR2 FQGNSA. The CDR3 runs 15 residues. The CDR3 protein is CASSLIGTGNTEAFF. The DNA of the CDR3 is TGTGCCAGCAGCTTAATAGGGACAGGAAACACTGAAGCTTTCTTT.

This chain uses TRBV7-9 with TRBJ2-4; D is possibly TRBD1 (6 bases). This CDR3 region has 14 residues. The V end was cut by 1 base, the J end by 12 bases, with 16 bases between. Germline V gene sequence: CDR1 SEHNR, CDR2 FQNEAQ (reference sequence). The CDR3 sequence: CASSLGTGTQSQYF. CDR3 coding DNA: TGTGCCAGCAGCTTAGGGACCGGGACACAAAGTCAGTACTTC. Supplemented by reference TRBV7-9 and TRBJ2-4, the full variable domain reads DTGVSQNPRHKITKRGQNVTFRCDPISEHNRLYWYRQTLGQGPEFLTYFQNEAQLEKSRLLSDRFSAERPKGSFSTLEIQRTEQGDSAMYLCASSLGTGTQSQYFGAGTRLSVL.

The chain recombines TRBV5-1 with TRBJ2-5, with a possible D match to TRBD1 (6 bases). The CDR3 totals 16 residues. Trimming cost V 0 bases and J 5 bases, with 17 bases left between them. Germline V lookup: CDR1 SGHRS, CDR2 YFSETQ. CDR3 sequence reads: CASSLGGTGFGETQYF. In nucleotides, the CDR3 is TGCGCCAGCAGCTTGGGGGGAACAGGGTTTGGGGAGACCCAGTACTTC.

The chain carries TRBV28 and TRBJ2-7; 14 bases agree with TRBD2. The CDR3 length is 16 residues. Germline CDR1 is MDHEN and CDR2 is SYDVKM. The V segment lost 3 bases and the J segment 3 bases; nucleotides outside the gene matches: 4. The CDR3 nucleotides are TGTGCCAGCAGTTTCGGGACTAGCGGGAGCATCTACGAGCAGTACTTC. Translating gives CASSFGTSGSIYEQYF.

This chain joins TRBV5-1 and TRBJ2-3; 7 bases are a match to TRBD2. CDR3 length: 15 residues. Germline assignment: CDR1 SGHRS and CDR2 YFSETQ. Trimming at V came to 1 base and at J to 1 base, leaving 3 bases not matched to a gene. Here the CDR3 DNA reads TGCGCCAGCAGCTTGAGGGCGGGAGGCACAGATACGCAGTATTTT. Protein: CASSLRAGGTDTQYF.

This chain links TRBV6-1 with TRBJ1-1; unclear D gene. Germline V gene data show CDR1 as MNHNS and CDR2 as SASEGT. The CDR3 runs to 15 residues. The ends were cut back, 1 base at V and 0 bases at J, with 9 bases in the middle. CDR3 sequence: CASSEGAYMNTEAFF. CDR3 coding DNA: TGTGCCAGCAGTGAAGGGGCCTACATGAACACTGAAGCTTTCTTT.

The chain links TRBV19 to TRBJ1-5; TRBD1 might be the D (6 bases). Germline V lookup: CDR1 LNHDA, CDR2 SQIVND (reference sequence). The V end lost 4 bases, the J end lost 0 bases, and 10 bases lay between the germline ends. This CDR3 comprises 15 residues. CDR3 sequence reads: CASSKGGYSNQPQHF. Written as DNA, the CDR3 is TGTGCCAGTAGTAAGGGGGGGTATAGCAATCAGCCCCAGCATTTT.

V and J are TRBV6-5 and TRBJ2-2; no clear D. The germline V gene encodes CDR1 MNHEY and CDR2 SVGAGI. V lost 1 base and J lost 3, with 6 bases in between. This CDR3 is built from 14 residues. As DNA, the CDR3 is TGTGCCAGCAGTTACTTTGCGGACACCGGGGAGCTGTTTTTT. As protein: CASSYFADTGELFF.

The rearrangement joins TRBV5-4 to TRBJ2-5, with 7 positions matching TRBD2. The end of the DNA fits TRBJ2-7 better, so the J call may be wrong. CDR1 and CDR2 (germline): SGHNT, YYREEE (reference sequence). The CDR3 length is 15 residues. The CDR3 nucleotides are TGTGCCAGCAGCTGGGGGGGACTCAACGGCTACGAGCAGTACTTC. Protein: CASSWGGLNGYEQYF.

In this sample, this clone turned up a few times. V gene TRBV15 combines with J gene TRBJ2-3, with TRBD2 as a possible D gene (6 bases). The V end lost 5 bases, the J end lost 0 bases, and 12 bases lay between the germline ends. Germline V gene lookup returns CDR1 LNHNV and CDR2 YYDKDF (reference sequence). The CDR3 length is 15 residues. CDR3 in amino acids: CATSLQRASTDTQYF. The CDR3 region has the DNA TGTGCCACCAGCCTACAGCGGGCGAGCACAGATACGCAGTATTTT.

The J gene is TRBJ2-1, the V gene TRBV11-2; 7 bases align to TRBD1. V lost 1 base, J lost 2 bases, and 8 bases stayed unmatched. Germline V lookup: CDR1 SGHAT, CDR2 FQNNGV. This CDR3 has 17 amino acids. The CDR3 protein is CASSLGTGARAYNEQFF. CDR3 DNA: TGTGCCAGCAGCTTAGGCACAGGGGCGCGGGCCTACAATGAGCAGTTCTTC.

V is TRBV5-8 and J is TRBJ2-3, with 12 positions matching TRBD1. The CDR3 has 15 residues. Per the germline V gene, CDR1 is SGHTS and CDR2 is YDEGEE. J gave up 4 bases and V 4 bases, and 4 bases lay outside the gene matches. The CDR3 region is CASSGDRGRSDTQYF. DNA for the CDR3: TGTGCCAGCAGCGGGGACAGGGGGCGATCAGATACGCAGTATTTT.

The V gene is TRBV11-2, the J gene TRBJ2-7; 7 bases align to TRBD2. The CDR3 is 14 amino acids. CDR1 is SGHAT, CDR2 FQNNGV, per germline. V was clipped by 8 bases and J by 0 bases; unmatched bases: 7. The CDR3 here is CASGSSGISYEQYF. DNA of the CDR3: TGTGCCAGCGGATCCAGCGGGATCTCCTACGAGCAGTACTTC.

CDR3 in amino acids: CAWEPYVSSYNEQFF. The CDR3 region has the DNA TGTGCCTGGGAACCGTACGTGAGCTCCTACAATGAGCAGTTCTTC. The chain couples TRBV30 to TRBJ2-1; D is unresolved. The CDR3 runs 15 residues. With 5 bases removed from V and 0 bases from J, the gap between germline ends came to 14 bases. Germline lookup yields CDR1 GTSNPN and CDR2 SVGIG (reference sequence).

The J gene is TRBJ1-2, the V gene TRBV6-1; 7 bases are a match to TRBD1. The V gene's germline CDR1 is MNHNS and CDR2 SASEGT. The CDR3 consists of 14 residues. The V gene end was trimmed by 5 bases and the J gene end by 4 bases; junction bases not matched to a gene: 7. CDR3 sequence (DNA): TGTGCCAGCAGTTCGACAGGGAGAAGCTATGGCTACACCTTC. It specifies CASSSTGRSYGYTF.

The V call is TRBV9, the J call TRBJ2-7; 7 positions agree with TRBD2. Germline V gene sequence: CDR1 SGDLS, CDR2 YYNGEE. V dropped 0 bases and J dropped 2; count of bases not matched to a gene: 5. This CDR3 is 15 amino acids long. The CDR3 sequence: CASSVGSSGTYEQYF. CDR3 DNA: TGTGCCAGCAGCGTAGGGTCTAGCGGAACCTACGAGCAGTACTTC.

The V and J genes are TRBV6-6 and TRBJ1-2, with unresolved D. CDR1 is MNHNY and CDR2 is SVGAGI in the germline V gene (reference sequence). This CDR3 spans 15 amino acids. V was pared by 5 bases and J by 5 bases, with 18 bases between. The CDR3 sequence: CASSLAEPPFYGYTF. CDR3 nucleotides: TGTGCCAGCAGTCTGGCAGAACCCCCTTTTTATGGCTACACCTTC.

The chain uses TRBV2 and TRBJ2-3; 8 positions agree with TRBD2. The V segment lost 4 bases and the J segment 5 bases; nucleotides outside the gene matches: 8. This CDR3 region has 15 residues. Per the germline V gene, CDR1 is SNHLY and CDR2 is FYNNEI. The CDR3 DNA reads as TGTGCCAGCAGTGCCGGGACTAGTGGGGTAGATACGCAGTATTTT. Protein product: CASSAGTSGVDTQYF. The full variable domain, with the rest looked up from reference TRBV2 and TRBJ2-3, is EPEVTQTPSHQVTQMGQEVILRCVPISNHLYFYWYRQILGQKVEFLVSFYNNEISEKSEIFDDQFSVERPDGSNFTLKIRSTKLEDSAMYFCASSAGTSGVDTQYFGPGTRLTVL.

The genes are TRBV7-3 and TRBJ2-7; TRBD1 agrees at 11 bases. V gave up 1 base and J gave up 4 bases; unmatched junction bases: 3. Germline CDR1 and CDR2: SGHTA and FQGTGA. This CDR3 is 15 amino acids long. The CDR3 coding sequence is TGTGCCAGCAGCTTAATGGGGACAGGGGGTTACGAGCAGTACTTC. This codes for CASSLMGTGGYEQYF.

This rearrangement joins TRBV28 to TRBJ2-2; tentative D call: TRBD2 (5 bases). The ends were cut back, 6 bases at V and 0 bases at J, with 17 bases in the middle. CDR3 size: 17 residues. CDR1 MDHEN and CDR2 SYDVKM come from the germline V gene. In nucleotides, the CDR3 is TGTGCCAGCAGCCTACAACGAGGGCGGCCGAACACCGGGGAGCTGTTTTTT. As protein: CASSLQRGRPNTGELFF.